This T cell receptor (beta chain) appears in the sequencing data of a study of T cell repertoires in cytomegalovirus infection (dated by TCRdb to about 2019). The study in broad terms: The HLA type of each donor mattered for the analysis, because public TCR beta signatures pointed to carriage of CMV infection along with the matching HLA type. Study-wide findings and limitations: In the ex vivo response, HLA-C-restricted CMV-specific TCR beta clonotypes were dominant, and in two of eight donors the single most frequent clonotype came from this HLA-C-restricted group. Carriers of CMV infection plus the relevant HLA type were discriminated by the cumulative frequency of public TCR beta family members in the study cohort and in an independent roughly 350-donor cohort.

For sequencing, an Illumina HiSeq 1500 was employed. TCRdb trimmed the raw reads at Q25, called clones with MiXCR and kept productive beta chains. Entries are consolidated by CDR3 protein sequence, retaining the most common genes and DNA. The sample profile shows fewer than 350,000 distinct CDR3 sequences; over 7.5% of them were found once. The ten largest clones add up to 3.5% to 4.5% of the sample. From the cysteine through the phenylalanine, the CDR3 covers 15 amino acids. The sequence is cut down to CDR3 DNA, 45 bases in frame from base 1. CDR1 SGHTA and CDR2 FQGNSA were looked up in the germline V gene. This clonotype was observed many times. Its cognate antigen has yet to be identified. At one of its ends the junction is not consistent with the germline gene, which may arise from a read error.

Material for sequencing was PBMCs. The clonotype comes from a human donor in good health (CMV status not recorded). Some clones in this sample may be carry-over from other donors' samples. This sequence uses TRBV7-2 and TRBJ1-1; TRBD1 is a weak D gene call, 6 bases matching. The sequenced DNA is TGTGCCAGCAGGTTAGAGGGGGGACAGAACACTGAAGCTTTCTTT. Translated, this is CASRLEGGQNTEAFF. Full variable domain (CDR3 extended with the reference TRBV7-2 and TRBJ1-1 proteins): GAGVSQSPSNKVTEKGKDVELRCDPISGHTALYWYRQSLGQGLEFLIYFQGNSAPDKSGLPSDRFSAERTGGSVSTLTIQRTQQEDSAVYLCASRLEGGQNTEAFFGQGTRLTVV.